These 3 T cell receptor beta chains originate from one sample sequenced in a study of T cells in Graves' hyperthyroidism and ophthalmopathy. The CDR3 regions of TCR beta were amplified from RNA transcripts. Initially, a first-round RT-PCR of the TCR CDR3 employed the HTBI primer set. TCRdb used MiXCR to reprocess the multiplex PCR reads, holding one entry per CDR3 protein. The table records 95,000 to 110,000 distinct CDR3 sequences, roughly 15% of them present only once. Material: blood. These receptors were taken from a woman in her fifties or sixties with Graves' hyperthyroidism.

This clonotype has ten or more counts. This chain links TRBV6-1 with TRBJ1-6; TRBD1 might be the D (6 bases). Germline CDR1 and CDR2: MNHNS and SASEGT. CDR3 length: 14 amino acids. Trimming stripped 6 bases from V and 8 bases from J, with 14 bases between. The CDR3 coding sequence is TGTGCCAGCAGACCCGGGGGCAGCGATTCACCCCTCCACTTT. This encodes CASRPGGSDSPLHF.

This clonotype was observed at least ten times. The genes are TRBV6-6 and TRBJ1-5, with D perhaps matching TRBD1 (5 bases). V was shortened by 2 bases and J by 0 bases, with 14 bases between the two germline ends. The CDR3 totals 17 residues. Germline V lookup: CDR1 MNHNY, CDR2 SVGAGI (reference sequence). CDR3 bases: TGTGCCAGCAGTTACGCACGGCCGGGGGATAGCAATCAGCCCCAGCATTTT. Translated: CASSYARPGDSNQPQHF.

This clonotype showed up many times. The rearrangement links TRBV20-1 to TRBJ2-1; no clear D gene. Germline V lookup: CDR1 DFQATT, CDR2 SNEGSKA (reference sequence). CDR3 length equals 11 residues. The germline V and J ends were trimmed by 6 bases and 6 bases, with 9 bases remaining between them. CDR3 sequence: CSARPFNEQFF. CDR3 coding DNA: TGCAGTGCCCGACCATTCAATGAGCAGTTCTTC.